The 25 T cell receptor beta chains given below trace back to one sample, sequenced in a study of PD-1 blockade in classical Hodgkin lymphoma. Sequencing used immunoSEQ multiplex PCR; TCRdb keeps in-frame clones, though not all of them. This table has around 100,000 clones, roughly 90% appearing once. Every one of the patients relapsed after autologous stem cell transplantation (brentuximab vedotin exposure was variable). This material consisted of peripheral blood mononuclear cells (PBMCs), taken before the second cycle of nivolumab. Receptors were obtained from a human donor with classical Hodgkin lymphoma.

The V call is TRBV5-6, the J call TRBJ2-5; tentatively, D is TRBD1 (7 bases). CDR1 SGHDT and CDR2 YYEEEE come from the germline V gene. Between the trimmed V and J ends, which lost 1 base and 5 bases, there was a span of 18 bases. This CDR3 has 16 residues. CDR3 nucleotide sequence: TGTGCCAGCAGCTTGTCCTTCGCAGGGGGGTCTGAGACCCAGTACTTC. Protein product: CASSLSFAGGSETQYF.

This sequence joins TRBV11-2 and TRBJ2-3; D uncertain. Between the trimmed V and J ends, which lost 0 bases and 14 bases, there was a span of 15 bases. CDR1 is SGHAT and CDR2 is FQNNGV in the germline V gene. This CDR3 is 13 amino acids long. The CDR3 nucleotides are TGTGCCAGCAGCTTAGAAGTTGACAAAACCGGGTATTTT. Protein product: CASSLEVDKTGYF.

V gene TRBV5-1 combines with J gene TRBJ2-7; TRBD1 matches at 7 bases. Germline V gives CDR1 SGHRS, CDR2 YFSETQ. J lost 6 bases, V lost 2 bases, and 5 bases had no gene match. The CDR3 has 13 amino acids. The CDR3 DNA follows: TGCGCCAGCAGCTTCGGACAGGCACCCGAGCAGTACTTC. Residues: CASSFGQAPEQYF.

This sequence joins TRBV7-2 and TRBJ2-7, with a possible D match to TRBD1 (8 bases). The CDR3 is 14 residues long. The germline CDR1 and CDR2 sequences are SGHTA and FQGNSA. V was trimmed by 5 bases and J by 4 bases, leaving 15 bases between them. The CDR3 nucleotides read TGTGCCAGCAGCCCTTACAGGGGGGGGTACGAGCAGTACTTC. Translation: CASSPYRGGYEQYF.

The J gene is TRBJ2-1, the V gene TRBV2; D unclear. The CDR3 contains 15 residues. CDR1 SNHLY and CDR2 FYNNEI come from the germline V gene. Between the trimmed V and J ends, which lost 3 bases and 0 bases, there was a span of 9 bases. The CDR3 sequence is CASSDRAGSYNEQFF. DNA for the CDR3: TGTGCCAGCAGTGATAGGGCAGGCTCCTACAATGAGCAGTTCTTC.

The chain has TRBV18 and TRBJ2-4, with 10 bases identical to TRBD2. The CDR3 extends over 15 amino acids. CDR1 KGHSH and CDR2 LQKENI come from the germline V gene. V lost 3 bases, J lost 4 bases, and 3 bases stayed unmatched. CDR3 in amino acids: CASSPSGGAKNIQYF. In DNA form, the CDR3 reads TGTGCCAGCTCACCCAGCGGGGGGGCTAAAAACATTCAGTACTTC.

This chain connects TRBV5-6 to TRBJ2-5; 7 nucleotides align to TRBD2. With 4 bases clipped from V and 5 bases from J, the junction kept 8 bases outside the gene matches. This CDR3 contains 14 residues. Germline V gives CDR1 SGHDT, CDR2 YYEEEE. For the CDR3, the DNA is TGTGCCAGCAGCCCTGGGACTATTCGTGAGACCCAGTACTTC. Translated: CASSPGTIRETQYF.

This chain joins TRBV5-1 and TRBJ1-1; D is unclear. CDR3 length: 15 amino acids. Germline values: CDR1 SGHRS, CDR2 YFSETQ. Trimming cost V 0 bases and J 0 bases, with 9 bases left between them. In DNA, the CDR3 is TGCGCCAGCAGCTTGGAGGGCGGCATGAACACTGAAGCTTTCTTT. It specifies CASSLEGGMNTEAFF.

V gene TRBV7-6 combines with J gene TRBJ2-7; D tentatively reads TRBD1 or TRBD2 (7 bases each). CDR3 length: 15 amino acids. V lost 4 bases, J lost 3 bases, and 16 bases lay in between. Germline CDR1 reads SGHVS; CDR2 reads FNYEAQ. Here the CDR3 reads CASSSIRGRVYEQYF. The CDR3 DNA sequence: TGTGCCAGCAGCTCGATCAGGGGGAGGGTCTACGAGCAGTACTTC.

The J gene is TRBJ2-5, the V gene TRBV20-1, with D uncertain. Per the germline V gene, CDR1 is DFQATT and CDR2 is SNEGSKA (reference sequence). The CDR3 consists of 10 residues. V was trimmed by 4 bases and J by 1 base, leaving 1 base between them. Here the CDR3 DNA reads TGCAGTGCTACCCAAGAGACCCAGTACTTC. Its protein product is CSATQETQYF.

This rearrangement joins TRBV6-5 to TRBJ1-2; tentative D call: TRBD1 (6 bases). Trimming took off 6 bases at V and 8 bases at J, with 10 bases between the two ends. Germline CDR1 is MNHEY and CDR2 is SVGAGI. The CDR3 runs 11 residues. The CDR3 region has the DNA TGTGCCAGCAGCACAGGGATAGGCTACACCTTC. This encodes CASSTGIGYTF.

This chain connects TRBV30 to TRBJ1-4; 9 nucleotides line up with TRBD1. CDR1 and CDR2 (germline): GTSNPN, SVGIG (reference sequence). Germline trimming cut 0 bases from V and 7 bases from J; bases unmatched to any gene: 12. This CDR3 is built from 17 residues. The CDR3: CAWSVRDRVESGEKLFF. In DNA, the CDR3 is TGTGCCTGGAGTGTCAGGGACAGGGTCGAATCGGGTGAAAAACTGTTTTTT.

The CDR3 region has the DNA TGTGCCAGCAGCCGAACTAGCGGGTCCTACGAGCAGTACTTC. Translated, it gives CASSRTSGSYEQYF. The chain joins TRBV27 to TRBJ2-7, with TRBD2 matching over 9 bases. The germline gives CDR1 MNHEY, CDR2 SMNVEV (reference sequence). V trimming: 6 bases; J trimming: 1 base; junction bases outside the gene matches: 4. The CDR3 totals 14 residues.

V and J are TRBV9 and TRBJ1-5; D is unresolved. The CDR3 totals 14 residues. Looked up from germline, CDR1 is SGDLS and CDR2 is YYNGEE. Trimming took off 7 bases at V and 1 base at J, with 12 bases between the two ends. CDR3 DNA: TGTGCCAGCGGGGAGGGTGGGAGCAATCAGCCCCAGCATTTT. Its protein product is CASGEGGSNQPQHF. Full variable domain (remainder filled in from reference TRBV9 and TRBJ1-5): DSGVTQTPKHLITATGQRVTLRCSPRSGDLSVYWYQQSLDQGLQFLIQYYNGEERAKGNILERFSAQQFPDLHSELNLSSLELGDSALYFCASGEGGSNQPQHFGDGTRLSIL.

The rearrangement joins TRBV29-1 to TRBJ2-2; TRBD1 agrees at 7 bases. V lost 4 bases to trimming and J lost 0 bases; unmatched junction nucleotides: 2. CDR3 length: 14 residues. CDR1 SQVTM and CDR2 ANQGSEA come from the germline V gene. The CDR3 DNA follows: TGCAGCGTTGTGGACAGGACGAACACCGGGGAGCTGTTTTTT. This translates into CSVVDRTNTGELFF.

V is TRBV30 and J is TRBJ1-3; D gene uncertain. This CDR3 contains 15 residues. V dropped 0 bases and J dropped 5 bases, with 14 bases sitting between them. In germline, CDR1 is GTSNPN, CDR2 SVGIG (reference sequence). CDR3 sequence reads: CAWSVLDVTRNTIYF. CDR3 nucleotides: TGTGCCTGGAGTGTACTCGACGTTACACGAAACACCATATATTTT.

The gene calls are TRBV7-2 and TRBJ1-5; the match to TRBD1 covers 9 bases. V trimming: 4 bases; J trimming: 13 bases; junction bases outside the gene matches: 2. Germline values: CDR1 SGHTA, CDR2 FQGNSA. The CDR3 loop spans 11 amino acids. In DNA, the CDR3 is TGTGCCAGCAGCTCGGGGACAGGGCAGCATTTT. It codes for CASSSGTGQHF.

This chain uses TRBV9 with TRBJ2-7, with TRBD2 identical over 7 bases. J lost 6 bases, V lost 3 bases, and 9 bases had no gene match. The CDR3 has 14 residues. Germline V gives CDR1 SGDLS, CDR2 YYNGEE. CDR3 nucleotide sequence: TGTGCCAGCAGCGAGGGGACTAATCAGCCCGAGCAGTACTTC. Translation: CASSEGTNQPEQYF.

This chain connects TRBV6-1 to TRBJ2-2; D gene ambiguous. This CDR3 comprises 14 residues. Looked up from germline, CDR1 is MNHNS and CDR2 is SASEGT. The V end was cut by 7 bases, the J end by 1 base, with 10 bases between. The CDR3 sequence: CASKTQLNTGELFF. CDR3 DNA sequence: TGTGCCAGCAAGACACAGTTGAACACCGGGGAGCTGTTTTTT.

V and J are TRBV5-1 and TRBJ1-1, with D unresolved. This CDR3 comprises 16 residues. The germline V gene has CDR1 SGHRS and CDR2 YFSETQ. V lost 1 base and J 1 base, leaving 14 bases between the germline ends. CDR3 residues: CASSLFYQSTNTEAFF. CDR3 DNA: TGCGCCAGCAGCTTGTTCTATCAGTCGACGAACACTGAAGCTTTCTTT.

This chain connects TRBV7-6 to TRBJ1-2; D possibly corresponds to TRBD1 (6 bases). Trimming took off 5 bases at V and 10 bases at J, with 20 bases between the two ends. This CDR3 has 14 amino acids. CDR1 is SGHVS and CDR2 is FNYEAQ in the germline V gene. The CDR3 here is CASSPHLDRPDYTF. CDR3 bases: TGTGCCAGCAGCCCTCACCTCGACAGGCCAGACTACACCTTC.

This clone showed up just once. The chain recombines TRBV9 with TRBJ1-2; D ambiguous. The CDR3 contains 14 residues. Germline assignment: CDR1 SGDLS and CDR2 YYNGEE. V lost 1 base to trimming and J lost 2 bases, with 9 bases between them. The CDR3 region is CASSVMNGNYGYTF. Written as DNA, the CDR3 is TGTGCCAGCAGCGTAATGAACGGCAACTATGGCTACACCTTC.

This clone turned up a few times. The V and J genes are TRBV25-1 and TRBJ1-2, with TRBD1 identical over 7 bases. The germline gives CDR1 MGHDK, CDR2 SYGVNS. Trimming at V came to 11 bases and at J to 6 bases, leaving 6 bases not matched to a gene. The CDR3 loop spans 11 amino acids. The CDR3 region is CAGQGGDGYTF. The CDR3 DNA is TGTGCCGGGCAGGGGGGCGATGGCTACACCTTC.

The DNA of the CDR3 is TGTGCCAGCAGCCTTCGGGACAGGGAGAATTCACCCCTCCACTTT. The encoded protein is CASSLRDRENSPLHF. The chain is built from TRBV5-5 and TRBJ1-6, with 9 bases that match TRBD1. The junction had 6 bases not matched to a gene; V was cut back by 4 bases and J by 7 bases. The germline V gene encodes CDR1 SGHKS and CDR2 YYEKEE (reference sequence). The CDR3 covers 15 residues.

This clone occurred a few times. The DNA of the CDR3 is TGCGCCAGCAGCTACGCCCGGGACAGACCGACCGGGGAGCTGTTTTTT. This gives the protein CASSYARDRPTGELFF. The chain uses TRBV5-1 and TRBJ2-2; the match to TRBD1 covers 7 bases. The CDR3 runs 16 residues. Trimming took 3 bases from V and 5 from J; bases not matched to a gene: 10. CDR1 and CDR2 from the germline V gene are SGHRS and YFSETQ.